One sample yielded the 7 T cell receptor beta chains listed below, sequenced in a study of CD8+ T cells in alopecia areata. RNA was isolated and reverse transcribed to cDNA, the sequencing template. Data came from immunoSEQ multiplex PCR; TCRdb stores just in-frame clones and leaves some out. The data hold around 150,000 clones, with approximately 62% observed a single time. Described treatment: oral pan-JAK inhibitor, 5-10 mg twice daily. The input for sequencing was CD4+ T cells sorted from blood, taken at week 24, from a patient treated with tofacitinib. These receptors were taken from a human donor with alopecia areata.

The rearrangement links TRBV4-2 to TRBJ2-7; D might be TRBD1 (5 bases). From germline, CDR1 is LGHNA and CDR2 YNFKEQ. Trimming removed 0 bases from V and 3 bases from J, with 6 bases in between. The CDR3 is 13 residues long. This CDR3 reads CASSQDRVYEQYF. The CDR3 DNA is TGTGCCAGCAGCCAAGACAGGGTCTACGAGCAGTACTTC.

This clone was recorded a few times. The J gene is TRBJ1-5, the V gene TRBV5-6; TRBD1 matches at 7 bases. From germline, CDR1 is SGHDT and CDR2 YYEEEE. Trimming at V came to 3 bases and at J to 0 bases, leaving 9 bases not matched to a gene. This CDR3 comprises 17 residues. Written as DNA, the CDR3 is TGTGCCAGCAGCTCCTCCGGGACAGTCTATAGCAATCAGCCCCAGCATTTT. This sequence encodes CASSSSGTVYSNQPQHF.

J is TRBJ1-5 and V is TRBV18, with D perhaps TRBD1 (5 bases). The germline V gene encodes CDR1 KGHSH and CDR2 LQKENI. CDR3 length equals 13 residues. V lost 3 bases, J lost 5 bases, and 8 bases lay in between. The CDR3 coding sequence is TGTGCCAGCTCACCCGACAGAGATCAGCCCCAGCATTTT. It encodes CASSPDRDQPQHF. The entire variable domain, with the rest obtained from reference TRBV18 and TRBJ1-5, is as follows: NAGVMQNPRHLVRRRGQEARLRCSPMKGHSHVYWYRQLPEEGLKFMVYLQKENIIDESGMPKERFSAEFPKEGPSILRIQQVVRGDSAAYFCASSPDRDQPQHFGDGTRLSIL.

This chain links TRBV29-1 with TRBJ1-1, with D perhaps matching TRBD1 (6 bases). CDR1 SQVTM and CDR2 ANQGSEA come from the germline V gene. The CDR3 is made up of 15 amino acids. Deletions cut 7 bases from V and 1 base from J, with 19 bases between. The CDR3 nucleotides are TGCAGCGCCACGAAGGGGGGTACTGGGAACACTGAAGCTTTCTTT. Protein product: CSATKGGTGNTEAFF. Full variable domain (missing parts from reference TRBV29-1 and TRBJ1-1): SAVISQKPSRDICQRGTSLTIQCQVDSQVTMMFWYRQQPGQSLTLIATANQGSEATYESGFVIDKFPISRPNLTFSTLTVSNMSPEDSSIYLCSATKGGTGNTEAFFGQGTRLTVV.

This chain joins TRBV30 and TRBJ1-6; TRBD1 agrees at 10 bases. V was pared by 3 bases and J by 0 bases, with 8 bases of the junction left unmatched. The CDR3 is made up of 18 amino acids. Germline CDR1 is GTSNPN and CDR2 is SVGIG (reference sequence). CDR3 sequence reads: CAWRAKTGGGSYNSPLHF. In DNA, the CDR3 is TGTGCCTGGAGAGCCAAGACAGGGGGCGGCTCCTATAATTCACCCCTCCACTTT.

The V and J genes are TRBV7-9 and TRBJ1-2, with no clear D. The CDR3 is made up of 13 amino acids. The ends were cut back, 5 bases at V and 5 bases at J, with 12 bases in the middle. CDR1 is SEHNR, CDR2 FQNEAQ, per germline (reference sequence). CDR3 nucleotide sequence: TGTGCCAGCAGCCACGAGAATCAGTATGGCTACACCTTC. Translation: CASSHENQYGYTF.

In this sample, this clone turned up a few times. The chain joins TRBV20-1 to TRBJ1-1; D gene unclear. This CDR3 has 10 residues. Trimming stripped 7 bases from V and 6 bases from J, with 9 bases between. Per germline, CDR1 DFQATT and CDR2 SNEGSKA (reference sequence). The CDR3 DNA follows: TGCAGTGGGTCTGAGGCTGAAGCTTTCTTT. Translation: CSGSEAEAFF.